This entry lists 17 T cell receptor beta chains sequenced from one sample in a study of early T cells in non-severe SARS-CoV-2 infection. One entry per CDR3 protein results from TCRdb running MiXCR on the 5' RACE reads. The sample lists 25,000 to 30,000 distinct CDR3 sequences, 9.5% to 10% occurring once. The specimen sequenced was whole blood. These receptors were collected from an adult who was a healthcare worker with PCR-confirmed SARS-CoV-2 infection or an uninfected control (not recorded which).

This clonotype has just a few counts. The chain employs TRBV9 and TRBJ1-1; 7 bases are a match to TRBD1. V shed 4 bases, J shed 5 bases, and the junction held 8 bases outside the gene matches. This CDR3 is built from 14 residues. Germline V gene lookup returns CDR1 SGDLS and CDR2 YYNGEE. The CDR3 nucleotides are TGTGCCAGCAGCCCCCGGACAGGAGGTACTGAAGCTTTCTTT. Its translation is CASSPRTGGTEAFF.

This chain uses TRBV9 with TRBJ2-1; unclear D gene. Trimming pared 1 base from V and 0 bases from J, leaving 11 bases between. This CDR3 spans 16 amino acids. In germline, CDR1 is SGDLS, CDR2 YYNGEE. CDR3 in DNA: TGTGCCAGCAGCGTAATGGGTGGAAGCTCCTACAATGAGCAGTTCTTC. Protein sequence: CASSVMGGSSYNEQFF.

This clonotype has ten or more counts. This chain connects TRBV6-2 or TRBV6-3 to TRBJ1-5; possible D gene TRBD1, 5 bases. This CDR3 region has 17 residues. The germline CDR1 and CDR2 sequences are MNHEY and SVGEGT. The V end was cut by 4 bases, the J end by 2 bases, with 18 bases between. The CDR3: CASSSTRDGAGNQPQHF. The CDR3 DNA is TGTGCCAGCAGTTCGACCAGGGACGGTGCGGGCAATCAGCCCCAGCATTTT.

This clonotype has only a few counts. This chain uses TRBV7-6 with TRBJ2-1, with 14 bases fitting TRBD2. Per the germline V gene, CDR1 is SGHVS and CDR2 is FNYEAQ. Trimming cost V 5 bases and J 9 bases; bases outside gene matches: 3. The CDR3 spans 14 residues. This CDR3 is CASSTGLAGVEQFF. The DNA for the CDR3 is TGTGCCAGCAGCACGGGACTAGCGGGGGTTGAGCAGTTCTTC.

The sample holds a few counts of this clonotype. The CDR3 is CASRFDGPDTQYF. Here the CDR3 DNA reads TGTGCCAGCAGATTTGACGGTCCAGATACGCAGTATTTT. The chain is built from TRBV4-2 and TRBJ2-3, with no clear D. Trimming shortened V by 6 bases and J by 4 bases, and 11 bases separated the two germline ends. From germline, CDR1 is LGHNA and CDR2 YNFKEQ. The CDR3 covers 13 residues.

This rearrangement joins TRBV29-1 to TRBJ2-3; D remains ambiguous. The CDR3 consists of 13 residues. Trimming removed 3 bases from V and 3 bases from J, with 10 bases in between. Per germline, CDR1 SQVTM and CDR2 ANQGSEA. The CDR3 spells CSVEKYQTDTQYF. The CDR3 coding sequence is TGCAGCGTTGAGAAGTACCAGACAGATACGCAGTATTTT.

In this sample, this clonotype turned up many times. The chain joins TRBV28 to TRBJ1-1; TRBD1 might be the D (6 bases). The CDR3 has 13 residues. Germline V gene data show CDR1 as MDHEN and CDR2 as SYDVKM. V dropped 6 bases and J dropped 2 bases, with 10 bases sitting between them. The CDR3 spells CASREGGNTEAFF. The DNA for the CDR3 is TGTGCCAGCAGGGAAGGGGGTAACACTGAAGCTTTCTTT.

This clonotype was counted at least ten times. CDR3: CASSLKPSGEQYF. The CDR3 DNA is TGTGCCAGCAGCTTAAAGCCCTCCGGCGAGCAGTACTTC. The chain uses TRBV7-3 and TRBJ2-7, with D hard to call. Between the trimmed V and J ends, which lost 1 base and 6 bases, there was a span of 10 bases. The CDR3 is made up of 13 amino acids. CDR1 is SGHTA and CDR2 is FQGTGA in the germline V gene.

This clonotype was seen a few times. The CDR3 protein is CSARDTQGDYGYTF. In DNA form, the CDR3 reads TGCAGTGCTAGAGACACACAGGGTGACTATGGCTACACCTTC. The chain recombines TRBV20-1 with TRBJ1-2; perhaps TRBD1 as D (6 bases). The CDR3 extends over 14 amino acids. CDR1 and CDR2 (germline): DFQATT, SNEGSKA (reference sequence). The ends were cut back, 0 bases at V and 3 bases at J, with 11 bases in the middle.

This clonotype has only a few counts. This sequence joins TRBV7-2 and TRBJ1-5; no definite D call. Germline V lookup: CDR1 SGHTA, CDR2 FQGNSA. The CDR3 length is 17 residues. Deletions cut 2 bases from V and 0 bases from J, with 14 bases between. CDR3 residues: CASSLSGQPYSNQPQHF. In DNA, the CDR3 is TGTGCCAGCAGCTTAAGCGGGCAGCCCTATAGCAATCAGCCCCAGCATTTT.

Ten or more counts support this clonotype. The CDR3, as DNA: TGTGCCAGCAGCTCCAGACAGGGGACGAATGAGCAGTTCTTC. Translating gives CASSSRQGTNEQFF. The chain joins TRBV11-1 to TRBJ2-1; 8 nucleotides line up with TRBD1. Unmatched junction bases numbered 6, after V lost 4 bases and J lost 7 bases. Germline V CDR1 and CDR2: SGHAT, FQDESV (reference sequence). The CDR3 sequence is 14 residues long.

This clonotype was counted many times. The chain joins TRBV20-1 to TRBJ2-3; 10 nucleotides align to TRBD2. CDR3 length equals 17 residues. V lost 1 base and J lost 0; bases outside the gene matches: 7. CDR1 and CDR2 from the germline V gene are DFQATT and SNEGSKA (reference sequence). The CDR3 spells CSARASSGGTSTDTQYF. The CDR3 DNA sequence: TGCAGTGCTAGAGCGTCTAGCGGGGGTACTAGCACAGATACGCAGTATTTT.

The genes are TRBV29-1 and TRBJ2-7; TRBD2 aligns across 7 bases. V shed 3 bases, J shed 3 bases, and the junction held 5 bases outside the gene matches. The CDR3 totals 13 residues. Germline loops: CDR1 SQVTM, CDR2 ANQGSEA. The CDR3 nucleotides read TGCAGCGTTGAGAAGCAGCGGGGCTACGAGCAGTACTTC. Its translation is CSVEKQRGYEQYF.

This clonotype was recorded a few times. The V call is TRBV14, the J call TRBJ2-3; 10 bases line up with TRBD2. The CDR3 totals 16 residues. V was clipped by 4 bases and J by 2 bases; unmatched bases: 6. Germline assignment: CDR1 SGHDN and CDR2 FVKESK. The CDR3 sequence is CASSPLAGAYTDTQYF. The CDR3 region has the DNA TGTGCCAGCAGCCCCCTAGCGGGAGCCTACACAGATACGCAGTATTTT.

Ten or more counts support this clonotype. The genes are TRBV7-2 and TRBJ2-1, with 13 bases lining up with TRBD2. Germline V gives CDR1 SGHTA, CDR2 FQGNSA. This CDR3 has 15 amino acids. V gave up 5 bases and J gave up 5 bases; unmatched junction bases: 3. The CDR3 reads CASSAGLAGHNEQFF. DNA for the CDR3: TGTGCCAGCAGCGCGGGACTAGCGGGGCACAATGAGCAGTTCTTC.

This rearrangement joins TRBV2 to TRBJ1-5; D remains unclear. Germline V gene lookup returns CDR1 SNHLY and CDR2 FYNNEI. Trimming shortened V by 7 bases and J by 2 bases, and 15 bases separated the two germline ends. This CDR3 is 15 amino acids long. CDR3 bases: TGTGCCAGCACCTACGTTGGGGAAGGCAATCAGCCCCAGCATTTT. Translating gives CASTYVGEGNQPQHF.

This rearrangement joins TRBV6-6 to TRBJ1-5; D is unclear. V lost 6 bases, J lost 0 bases, and 9 bases lay in between. The germline CDR1 and CDR2 sequences are MNHNY and SVGAGI (reference sequence). This CDR3 is 14 amino acids long. The CDR3 region has the DNA TGTGCCAGCAGGAAGGACTATAGCAATCAGCCCCAGCATTTT. Translating it yields CASRKDYSNQPQHF.